A single T cell receptor beta chain is shown here with its context. Its antigen has not been determined. At one boundary the junction diverges from the germline segment, which might be a read error. The sample comes from a study of T-cell reconstitution after alpha-beta-depleted transplantation in children listed by TCRdb under 2016. Broadly, across the study: Using TCR repertoire profiling, the study quantitatively followed how T-cell immune reconstitution unfolded in children after TCRalphabeta/CD19-depleted allogeneic hematopoietic cell transplantation. Overall study outcomes, separate from this receptor: In some patients, the high TCRbeta diversity seen at day 60 was put down to recipient T cells and intrathymic progenitors that had survived conditioning. Apparently early alphabetaT-cell count recovery about two months after transplant reportedly relied on only several hundred rapidly expanded clones derived from non-depleted graft cells. The frequencies of hyperexpanded clones fell over the following months, and after one year, T-cell counts and TCRbeta diversity were mostly attributed to newly produced T cells.

Libraries were built with PCR. These reads were obtained on an Illumina HiSeq 2500. Molecular barcoding was employed in the preparation of TCR libraries, with unique molecular identifiers being used to normalize TCRbeta repertoire quantification. Using fastp at Q25 and MiXCR, TCRdb reprocessed the public reads and kept productive beta chains. Each entry is one CDR3 protein sequence, shown with its most common DNA and genes. Counted in this sample were some 600,000 distinct CDR3 sequences; about an eighth of them appeared once. Clones ranked in the top ten supply 2.2% of the sample. This specimen's treatment or condition label, per the study, means: allogeneic hematopoietic cell transplantation with graft depleted of TCRalphabeta T cells and CD19 B cells. TCRalphabeta/CD19-depleted allogeneic hematopoietic cell grafts were given to the transplant recipients, all of whom were children. This receptor was identified in a male patient between 10 and 17 years old who had a stem cell transplant for acute myeloid leukemia, so the T cells may come from the graft donor. The material sequenced was PBMCs, mostly from graft donor cells, taken 360 days after TCRalphabeta/CD19-depleted stem cell transplant.

Here is the DNA: TGTACCAGCAGTTCCGCGAGACTAGCGGGAGGAGTTAATGAGCAGTTCTTC. Translated, this gives CTSSSARLAGGVNEQFF. This sequence uses TRBV12-3 or TRBV12-4 and TRBJ2-1, with 13 junctional bases fitting TRBD2. The CDR3 runs 17 amino acids, cysteine and phenylalanine included. CDR3 DNA only is kept here, 51 bases in frame from base 1.